This note documents a single TCR beta chain sequence. Its antigen is not known. These data are taken from a study of blood T cells in healthy people across ages. The CDR3 totals 15 residues. CDR1 GTSNPN and CDR2 SVGIG come from the germline V gene (reference sequence). V dropped 2 bases and J dropped 5; count of bases not matched to a gene: 3. Together with a sample-barcoded 5' primer, a J-beta primer mix was included in a second PCR lasting 7 to 11 cycles. TCRdb re-called the 5' RACE reads with MiXCR, one entry per CDR3 protein. The sample has fewer than 1.5 million distinct CDR3 sequences, 40% to 50% seen once. Points from the study as a whole: Among long-lived donors, naive CD4+ cells were more numerous and diversity higher than in aged donors.

This rearrangement joins TRBV30 to TRBJ2-4; 13 nucleotides agree with TRBD2. The sequence was obtained from a woman in her late teens or twenties in good health. Material for sequencing was blood. The CDR3 DNA reads TGTGCCTGGAGTCCCGGGACTAGCGGGGAAAACATTCAGTACTTC. This translates into CAWSPGTSGENIQYF.